These 2 T cell receptor beta chains came from one sample sequenced in a study of T cells in Graves' hyperthyroidism and ophthalmopathy (dated by TCRdb to the late 2010s). Receptor amplification or capture employed multiplex PCR. Sequencing was carried out with an Illumina HiSeq 2000. Amplification of TCR beta CDR3 regions was carried out from RNA transcripts. The TCR CDR3 was subjected to a first round of RT-PCR using the HTBI primer set and the Qiagen OneStep RT-PCR kit. Through fastp at Q25 and MiXCR, TCRdb rebuilt clones from the public reads, retaining in-frame beta chains. When rows share a CDR3 protein, they turn into one entry using the most common DNA and genes. In all, the sample holds some 600,000 distinct CDR3 sequences, and approximately 15% of those were seen once. The ten largest clonotypes hold 5% to 7% of the sample. The material sequenced was blood. The receptor source for this set is a woman in her twenties or thirties with Graves' hyperthyroidism that later progressed to Graves' ophthalmopathy.

This clonotype showed up many times. This chain links TRBV2 with TRBJ1-3; D is unclear. The CDR3 spans 13 residues. V lost 5 bases to trimming and J lost 4 bases, with 9 bases between them. CDR1 is SNHLY, CDR2 FYNNEI, per germline. The CDR3, as DNA: TGTGCCAGCAGTCAGACCTTCGGAAACACCATATATTTT. Its translation: CASSQTFGNTIYF. The full variable domain, rest sourced from reference TRBV2 and TRBJ1-3, is EPEVTQTPSHQVTQMGQEVILRCVPISNHLYFYWYRQILGQKVEFLVSFYNNEISEKSEIFDDQFSVERPDGSNFTLKIRSTKLEDSAMYFCASSQTFGNTIYFGEGSWLTVV.

This clonotype was observed at least ten times. CDR3 in amino acids: CASSLREQGAEKLFF. In DNA, the CDR3 is TGTGCCAGTAGTCTCAGGGAACAGGGGGCAGAAAAACTGTTTTTT. The rearrangement uses TRBV19 and TRBJ1-4, with 9 bases lining up with TRBD1. Germline-derived CDR1 and CDR2 are LNHDA and SQIVND (reference sequence). The CDR3 is 15 residues long. Trimming removed 5 bases from V and 8 bases from J; junction bases left unmatched: 9.